This TCR beta chain was profiled in a study of identical twins. This clonotype has ten or more counts. The antigen remains unidentified. A universal primer site was incorporated via template switching, and the cDNA contained unique molecular identifiers. MiXCR was run by TCRdb on the 5' RACE reads, yielding one entry per CDR3 protein. The profile covers around 470,000 distinct CDR3 sequences, with 13% to 15% appearing a single time and more than 0.5% taken by the ten largest. Findings and limits, study-wide: Weaker excess sharing between twins was seen in beta out-of-frame sequences.

Germline-derived CDR1 and CDR2 are MNHEY and SVGAGI. The ends lost 3 bases at V and 4 bases at J; junction bases unmatched: 2. The CDR3 extends over 15 amino acids. These same data were also listed under a study on yellow fever vaccine responses in identical twins.

This receptor was taken from a woman between 18 and 29 years old in good health. The source material was CD4+ T cells sorted from blood. The rearrangement links TRBV6-5 to TRBJ2-2; 10 bases map to TRBD1. This chain's CDR3 is CASSYRDRGTGELFF. The CDR3 bases are TGTGCCAGCAGTTATCGGGACAGGGGCACCGGGGAGCTGTTTTTT.